The following is a T cell receptor (beta chain) sequence with its context. Clones were sequenced by immunoSEQ multiplex PCR, and TCRdb holds only the in-frame ones, with some missing. The sample holds about 90,000 clones; 90% to 95% are singletons and the top ten take approximately 1.5%. This sample is part of a study of control samples from healthy donors and cancer patients. The germline gives CDR1 SGHAT, CDR2 FQNNGV. V gave up 0 bases and J gave up 5 bases, with 14 bases separating them. The CDR3 spans 15 residues. Sequencing was done on a sample of blood. The chain has TRBV11-2 and TRBJ2-7; D possibly corresponds to TRBD2 (5 bases). This receptor was obtained from a woman aged 25 to 39 in good health. The CDR3 nucleotides are TGTGCCAGCAGCTTAGAGTATCGGGGAGCTAACGAGCAGTACTTC. Protein sequence: CASSLEYRGANEQYF.